A single sample gave rise to the 9 T cell receptor beta chains below, sequenced in a study of blood T cell repertoires in COVID-19. The table came from immunoSEQ multiplex PCR; TCRdb's copy has only in-frame clones and leaves some out. The repertoire holds 70,000 or so clones, with around 86% as singletons. The sequencing sample was made of peripheral blood. All receptors derive from a woman aged 55-75 years with acute or convalescent COVID-19.

The J gene is TRBJ2-1, the V gene TRBV6-5; tentative D call: TRBD1 (5 bases). The germline V gene has CDR1 MNHEY and CDR2 SVGAGI. The V end lost 2 bases, the J end lost 6 bases, and 17 bases lay between the germline ends. This CDR3 contains 16 residues. The CDR3 sequence is CASSYRQGPSVNEQFF. The CDR3 DNA sequence: TGTGCCAGCAGTTACAGGCAGGGTCCCTCTGTCAATGAGCAGTTCTTC.

J is TRBJ1-5 and V is TRBV27, with D perhaps matching TRBD1 (6 bases). Trimming pared 5 bases from V and 0 bases from J, leaving 11 bases between. Germline V gene sequence: CDR1 MNHEY, CDR2 SMNVEV (reference sequence). This CDR3 region has 15 residues. The CDR3 sequence is CASSRQVNSNQPQHF. The DNA for the CDR3 is TGTGCCAGCAGTCGACAGGTCAATAGCAATCAGCCCCAGCATTTT.

The genes are TRBV12-5 and TRBJ1-1; D perhaps matches TRBD1 (6 bases). There are 13 residues in the CDR3. Germline CDR1 is LGHNT and CDR2 is FRNRAP. The V end was cut by 5 bases, the J end by 7 bases, with 14 bases between. The CDR3 DNA reads TGTGCTAGTGGTCAAGGACAGATCCGTGAAGCTTTCTTT. This sequence encodes CASGQGQIREAFF. The full variable domain, in which reference TRBV12-5 and TRBJ1-1 provide the parts outside the CDR3, is DARVTQTPRHKVTEMGQEVTMRCQPILGHNTVFWYRQTMMQGLELLAYFRNRAPLDDSGMPKDRFSAEMPDATLATLKIQPSEPRDSAVYFCASGQGQIREAFFGQGTRLTVV.

The chain employs TRBV10-3 and TRBJ1-1; D remains ambiguous. Trimming took 2 bases from V and 2 from J, leaving 9 bases between them. Germline V gene data show CDR1 as ENHRY and CDR2 as SYGVKD. The CDR3 spans 14 residues. Here the CDR3 DNA reads TGTGCCATCAGTGAGCGTCAGGAAAACACTGAAGCTTTCTTT. It translates to CAISERQENTEAFF.

V gene TRBV5-1 combines with J gene TRBJ2-7, with D maybe TRBD2 (6 bases). The CDR3 is 15 amino acids. Germline CDR1 is SGHRS and CDR2 is YFSETQ. Trimming took 1 base from V and 2 from J, leaving 13 bases between them. The CDR3 is CASSLSWGETYEQYF. The CDR3 nucleotides read TGCGCCAGCAGCTTGAGTTGGGGGGAAACCTACGAGCAGTACTTC.

CDR3 loop: CASSQPSTVEQFF. The CDR3 coding sequence is TGTGCCAGCAGCCAACCGTCGACAGTCGAGCAGTTCTTC. V is TRBV7-2 and J is TRBJ2-1; TRBD1 is a possible D gene (5 bases). CDR3 length: 13 amino acids. Trimming removed 5 bases at V and 10 bases at J, with 15 bases between. Germline-derived CDR1 and CDR2 are SGHTA and FQGNSA.

The chain has TRBV11-2 and TRBJ1-1; D is uncertain. There are 13 residues in the CDR3. Trimming pared 2 bases from V and 0 bases from J, leaving 4 bases between. Germline CDR1 and CDR2: SGHAT and FQNNGV. The DNA of the CDR3 is TGTGCCAGCAGCTTATATGTGAACACTGAAGCTTTCTTT. Translation gives CASSLYVNTEAFF.

In its sample, this clone was seen once. This chain connects TRBV5-4 to TRBJ2-5; TRBD2 matches 12 bases. Germline lookup yields CDR1 SGHNT and CDR2 YYREEE (reference sequence). CDR3 length: 16 residues. V shed 0 bases and J 2 bases; nucleotides not matched to a gene: 2. The CDR3 DNA reads TGTGCCAGCAGCTTGGAACTAGCGGGGGGACAAGAGACCCAGTACTTC. Translation gives CASSLELAGGQETQYF.

As DNA, the CDR3 is TGCGCCAGCAGCTTGGGACAGGTGAATAATTCACCCCTCCACTTT. Protein: CASSLGQVNNSPLHF. V gene TRBV5-1 combines with J gene TRBJ1-6; tentatively, D is TRBD1 (6 bases). V gave up 0 bases and J gave up 5 bases, with 9 bases separating them. CDR1 SGHRS and CDR2 YFSETQ come from the germline V gene. CDR3 length: 15 residues.